This record covers a single TCR beta chain. The source of the sample is a study of blood T cell repertoires in COVID-19. Study-level information: Specimens from acute and convalescent COVID-19 originated in the United States, Italy and Spain.

In the original workflow: The authors estimated nucleated cell counts from reference gene primer amplification. Only in-frame clones appear in the TCRdb table, and some are missing; sequencing was by immunoSEQ multiplex PCR. V, J and clone size are taken as reported in that table, and D and trimming were inferred from the DNA itself. In the table there are 150,000 to 200,000 clones, 90% of which are singletons. The length of the CDR3 is 18 residues. With V trimmed by 1 base and J by 2 bases, 8 bases remained unmatched. Germline lookup yields CDR1 SGHAT and CDR2 FQNNGV. The sequence was collected from a man aged 50-59 years with acute or convalescent COVID-19. The gene calls are TRBV11-2 and TRBJ2-5, with 12 bases matching TRBD2. The sample was peripheral blood. CDR3 loop: CASSLGLAGAPIQETQYF. The CDR3 bases are TGTGCCAGCAGCTTAGGACTAGCGGGAGCCCCAATTCAAGAGACCCAGTACTTC. Drawing the rest from reference TRBV11-2 and TRBJ2-5, the complete variable domain is EAGVAQSPRYKIIEKRQSVAFWCNPISGHATLYWYQQILGQGPKLLIQFQNNGVVDDSQLPKDRFSAERLKGVDSTLKIQPAKLEDSAVYLCASSLGLAGAPIQETQYFGPGTRLLVL.